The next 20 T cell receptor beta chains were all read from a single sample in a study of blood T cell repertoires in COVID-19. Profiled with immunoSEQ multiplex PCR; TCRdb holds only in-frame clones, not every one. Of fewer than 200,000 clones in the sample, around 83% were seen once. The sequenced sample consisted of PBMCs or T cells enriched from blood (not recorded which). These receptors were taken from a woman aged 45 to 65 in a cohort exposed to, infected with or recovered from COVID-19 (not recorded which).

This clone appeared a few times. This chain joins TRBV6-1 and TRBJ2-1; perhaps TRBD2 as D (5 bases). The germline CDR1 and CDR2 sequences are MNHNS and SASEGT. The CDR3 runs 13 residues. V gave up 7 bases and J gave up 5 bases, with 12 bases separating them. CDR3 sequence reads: CASTRGRDNEQFF. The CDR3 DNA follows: TGTGCCAGCACCCGCGGGCGAGACAATGAGCAGTTCTTC.

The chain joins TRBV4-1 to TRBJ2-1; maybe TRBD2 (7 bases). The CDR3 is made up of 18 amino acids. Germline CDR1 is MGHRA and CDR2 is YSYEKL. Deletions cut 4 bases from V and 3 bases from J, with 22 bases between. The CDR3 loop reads CASSRTDEGAGNYNEQFF. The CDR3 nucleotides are TGCGCCAGCAGCCGGACAGACGAGGGAGCGGGAAACTACAATGAGCAGTTCTTC.

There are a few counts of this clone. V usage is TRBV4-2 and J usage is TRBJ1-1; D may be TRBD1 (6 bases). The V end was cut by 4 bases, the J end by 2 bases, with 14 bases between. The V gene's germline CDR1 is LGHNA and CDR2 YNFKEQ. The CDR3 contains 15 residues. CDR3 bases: TGTGCCAGCAGCCGCGAAACAGGGTCCAACACTGAAGCTTTCTTT. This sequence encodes CASSRETGSNTEAFF.

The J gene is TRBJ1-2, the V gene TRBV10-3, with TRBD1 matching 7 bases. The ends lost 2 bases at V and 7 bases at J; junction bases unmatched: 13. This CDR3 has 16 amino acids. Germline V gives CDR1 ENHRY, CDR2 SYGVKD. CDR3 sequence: CAISEDRAGNYGGYTF. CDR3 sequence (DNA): TGTGCCATCAGTGAGGACAGGGCCGGGAACTATGGTGGCTACACCTTC.

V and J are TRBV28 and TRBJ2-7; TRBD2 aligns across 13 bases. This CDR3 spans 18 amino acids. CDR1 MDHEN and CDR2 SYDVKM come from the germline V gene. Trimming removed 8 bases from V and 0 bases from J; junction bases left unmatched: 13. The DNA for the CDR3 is TGTGCCAGCGAGGGACTAGCGGGACAGAAAATTTACTCCTACGAGCAGTACTTC. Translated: CASEGLAGQKIYSYEQYF.

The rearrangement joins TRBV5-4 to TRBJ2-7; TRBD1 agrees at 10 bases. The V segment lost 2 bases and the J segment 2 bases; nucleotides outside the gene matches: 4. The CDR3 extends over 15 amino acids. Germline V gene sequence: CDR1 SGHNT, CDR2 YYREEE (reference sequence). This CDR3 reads CASSFDRGQTYEQYF. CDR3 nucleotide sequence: TGTGCCAGCAGCTTCGACAGGGGGCAGACCTACGAGCAGTACTTC.

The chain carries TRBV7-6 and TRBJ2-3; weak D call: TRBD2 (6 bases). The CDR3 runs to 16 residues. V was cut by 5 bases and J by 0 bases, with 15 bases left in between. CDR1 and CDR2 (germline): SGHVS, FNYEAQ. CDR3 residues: CASSRPGTSSTDTQYF. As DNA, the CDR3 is TGTGCCAGCAGCAGACCCGGGACTTCTAGCACAGATACGCAGTATTTT.

The CDR3 DNA follows: TGTGCCAGCAGCTCAAACAGGGTTTGGAATGAGCAGTTCTTC. Amino acid sequence: CASSSNRVWNEQFF. The chain employs TRBV11-2 and TRBJ2-1; D possibly corresponds to TRBD1 (6 bases). Trimming took 4 bases from V and 7 from J, leaving 14 bases between them. Germline V lookup: CDR1 SGHAT, CDR2 FQNNGV. This CDR3 is 14 amino acids long.

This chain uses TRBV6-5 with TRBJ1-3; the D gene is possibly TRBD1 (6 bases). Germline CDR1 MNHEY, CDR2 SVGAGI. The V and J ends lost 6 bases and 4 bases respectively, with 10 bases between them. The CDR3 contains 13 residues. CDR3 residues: CASRWTEGNTIYF. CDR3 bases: TGTGCCAGCAGGTGGACAGAAGGAAACACCATATATTTT.

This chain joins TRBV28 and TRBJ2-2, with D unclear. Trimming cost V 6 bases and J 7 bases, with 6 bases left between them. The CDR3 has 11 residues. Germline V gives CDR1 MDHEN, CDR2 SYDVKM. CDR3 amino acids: CASSLFGELFF. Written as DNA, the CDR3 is TGTGCCAGCAGCCTTTTCGGGGAGCTGTTTTTT.

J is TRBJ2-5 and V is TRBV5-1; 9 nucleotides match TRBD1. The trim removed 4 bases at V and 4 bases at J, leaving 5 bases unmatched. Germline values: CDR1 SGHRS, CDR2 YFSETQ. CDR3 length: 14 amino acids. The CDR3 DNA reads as TGCGCCAGCAGCGGCCGGGACAGGGCAGAGACCCAGTACTTC. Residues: CASSGRDRAETQYF.

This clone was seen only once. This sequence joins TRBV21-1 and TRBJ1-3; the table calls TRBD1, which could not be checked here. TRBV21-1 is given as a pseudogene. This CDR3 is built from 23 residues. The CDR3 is CASSKPGVSEGQGKGCSGNTIYF. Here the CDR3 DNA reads TGTGCCAGCAGCAAACCAGGTGTAAGTGAGGGACAGGGAAAAGGTTGCTCTGGAAACACCATATATTTT.

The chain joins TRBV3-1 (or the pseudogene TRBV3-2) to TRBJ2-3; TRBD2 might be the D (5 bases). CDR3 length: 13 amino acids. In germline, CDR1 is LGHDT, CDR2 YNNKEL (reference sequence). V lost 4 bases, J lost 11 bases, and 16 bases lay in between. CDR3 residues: CASSPYGPEGQYF. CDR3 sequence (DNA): TGTGCCAGCAGCCCCTATGGACCTGAGGGGCAGTATTTT.

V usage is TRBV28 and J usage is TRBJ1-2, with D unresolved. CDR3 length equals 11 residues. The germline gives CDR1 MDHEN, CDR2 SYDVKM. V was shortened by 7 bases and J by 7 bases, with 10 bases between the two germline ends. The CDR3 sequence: CASTGGGGYTF. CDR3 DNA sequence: TGTGCCAGCACCGGAGGAGGTGGCTACACCTTC.

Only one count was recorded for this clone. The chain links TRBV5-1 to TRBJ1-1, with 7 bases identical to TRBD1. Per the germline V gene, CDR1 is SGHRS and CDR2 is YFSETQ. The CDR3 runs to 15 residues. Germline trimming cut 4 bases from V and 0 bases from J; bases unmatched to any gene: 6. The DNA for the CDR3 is TGCGCCAGCAGCGACCCGGGACAGATGAACACTGAAGCTTTCTTT. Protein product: CASSDPGQMNTEAFF.

CDR3 coding DNA: TGCAGCGTGGAGAGTACAGGGTACACTGAAGCTTTCTTT. Protein product: CSVESTGYTEAFF. The chain combines TRBV29-1 with TRBJ1-1; TRBD1 might be the D (6 bases). This CDR3 comprises 13 residues. Trimming shortened V by 6 bases and J by 3 bases, and 14 bases separated the two germline ends. Per the germline V gene, CDR1 is SQVTM and CDR2 is ANQGSEA. Supplemented by reference TRBV29-1 and TRBJ1-1, the full variable domain reads SAVISQKPSRDICQRGTSLTIQCQVDSQVTMMFWYRQQPGQSLTLIATANQGSEATYESGFVIDKFPISRPNLTFSTLTVSNMSPEDSSIYLCSVESTGYTEAFFGQGTRLTVV.

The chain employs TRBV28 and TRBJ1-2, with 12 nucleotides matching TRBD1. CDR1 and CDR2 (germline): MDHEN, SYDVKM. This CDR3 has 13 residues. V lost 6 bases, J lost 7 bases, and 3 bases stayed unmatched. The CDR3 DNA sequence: TGTGCCAGCAGGGGGGACAGGGGGCTTGGCTACACCTTC. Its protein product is CASRGDRGLGYTF.

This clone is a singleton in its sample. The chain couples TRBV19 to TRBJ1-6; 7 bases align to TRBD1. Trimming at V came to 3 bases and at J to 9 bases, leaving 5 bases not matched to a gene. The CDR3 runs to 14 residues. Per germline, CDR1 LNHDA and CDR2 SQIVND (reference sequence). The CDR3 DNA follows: TGTGCCAGTAGTATCCCAGGGGGAGTTTCACCCCTCCACTTT. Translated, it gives CASSIPGGVSPLHF.

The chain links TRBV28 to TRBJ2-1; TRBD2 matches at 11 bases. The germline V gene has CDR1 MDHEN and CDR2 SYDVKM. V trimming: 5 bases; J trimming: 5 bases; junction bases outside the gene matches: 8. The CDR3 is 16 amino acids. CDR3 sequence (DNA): TGTGCCAGCAGTAGACCGGGACTAGCGGCAGACAATGAGCAGTTCTTC. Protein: CASSRPGLAADNEQFF.

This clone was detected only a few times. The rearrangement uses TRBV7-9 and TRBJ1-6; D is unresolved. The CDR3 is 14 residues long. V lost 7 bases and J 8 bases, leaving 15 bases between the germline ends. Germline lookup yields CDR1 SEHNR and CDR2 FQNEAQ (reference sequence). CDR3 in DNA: TGTGCCAGCAATTCTTTAGATTCGGATTCACCCCTCCACTTT. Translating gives CASNSLDSDSPLHF.